Shown below are 14 T cell receptor beta chains from a single sample sequenced in a study of T cell responses to AZD1222 COVID-19 vaccine. Profiling relied on immunoSEQ multiplex PCR, and the TCRdb table lists in-frame clones only, not all of them. The sample shows roughly 140,000 clones, around 88% of them seen only once. The sequencing here drew on peripheral blood, taken on day 0 of AZD1222 vaccination. These receptors were obtained from an adult in good health.

The chain joins TRBV6-1 to TRBJ1-2; D is uncertain. V lost 4 bases, J lost 2 bases, and 17 bases lay in between. CDR3 length equals 16 residues. CDR1 is MNHNS, CDR2 SASEGT, per germline. The CDR3: CASSAHRRAANYGYTF. The CDR3 DNA follows: TGTGCCAGCAGTGCCCACCGGCGGGCCGCGAACTATGGCTACACCTTC.

The gene calls are TRBV9 and TRBJ2-7, with D possibly TRBD1 on 6 matching bases. The germline V gene has CDR1 SGDLS and CDR2 YYNGEE. Deletions cut 0 bases from V and 5 bases from J, with 9 bases between. This CDR3 spans 13 amino acids. The CDR3 loop reads CASSVGRGNEQYF. The CDR3 DNA is TGTGCCAGCAGCGTAGGCAGGGGTAACGAGCAGTACTTC.

The chain uses TRBV7-9 and TRBJ1-1; D perhaps matches TRBD1 (5 bases). The CDR3 extends over 13 amino acids. V lost 7 bases and J 4 bases, leaving 13 bases between the germline ends. CDR1 is SEHNR and CDR2 is FQNEAQ in the germline V gene (reference sequence). The CDR3 region is CASTTHQGTEAFF. The CDR3 DNA sequence: TGTGCCAGCACCACCCATCAGGGCACTGAAGCTTTCTTT.

This rearrangement joins TRBV6-6 to TRBJ2-5; no firm D call. Trimming cost V 2 bases and J 2 bases, with 6 bases left between them. The V gene's germline CDR1 is MNHNY and CDR2 SVGAGI (reference sequence). This CDR3 spans 13 amino acids. The CDR3 region has the DNA TGTGCCAGCAGTTACGGACGACAAGAGACCCAGTACTTC. It specifies CASSYGRQETQYF.

J is TRBJ2-5 and V is TRBV4-1; 8 bases align to TRBD2. CDR3 length: 16 residues. Trimming removed 0 bases from V and 7 bases from J; junction bases left unmatched: 10. The V gene's germline CDR1 is MGHRA and CDR2 YSYEKL. As DNA, the CDR3 is TGCGCCAGCAGCCAAGATTTGAGCGGGAGTGCCGGGACCCAGTACTTC. It specifies CASSQDLSGSAGTQYF.

The chain carries TRBV11-3 and TRBJ2-1; 14 bases match TRBD2. Germline trimming cut 4 bases from V and 7 bases from J; bases unmatched to any gene: 3. This CDR3 is 15 amino acids long. Germline assignment: CDR1 SGHNT and CDR2 YENEEA. DNA for the CDR3: TGTGCCAGCAGCTCCGGGACTAGCGGGAGAAATGAGCAGTTCTTC. Translated: CASSSGTSGRNEQFF.

Remarks on this clone: Other DNA sequences in the same sample also yield this CDR3. The rearrangement uses TRBV5-1 and TRBJ2-7; 7 bases align to TRBD1. Germline CDR1 and CDR2: SGHRS and YFSETQ. The ends lost 4 bases at V and 4 bases at J; junction bases unmatched: 2. This CDR3 spans 12 amino acids. The CDR3 here is CASSRDSYEQYF. The CDR3 coding sequence is TGCGCCAGCAGCCGGGACAGTTACGAGCAGTACTTC.

The chain carries TRBV6-5 and TRBJ2-5; 7 bases map to TRBD1. The trim removed 6 bases at V and 7 bases at J, leaving 11 bases unmatched. The CDR3 spans 14 residues. Germline CDR1 is MNHEY and CDR2 is SVGAGI. CDR3 sequence (DNA): TGTGCCAGCAGCCTACGACAGGGATCGGGGACCCAGTACTTC. Translated, it gives CASSLRQGSGTQYF.

The chain has TRBV28 and TRBJ2-1; D call uncertain. The V gene's germline CDR1 is MDHEN and CDR2 SYDVKM. The CDR3 extends over 14 amino acids. V dropped 5 bases and J dropped 4 bases, with 12 bases sitting between them. The DNA of the CDR3 is TGTGCCAGCAGTCCGGGCGGACCTTACAATGAGCAGTTCTTC. Protein product: CASSPGGPYNEQFF. Combining the CDR3 with reference TRBV28 and TRBJ2-1 gives the whole variable domain DVKVTQSSRYLVKRTGEKVFLECVQDMDHENMFWYRQDPGLGLRLIYFSYDVKMKEKGDIPEGYSVSREKKERFSLILESASTNQTSMYLCASSPGGPYNEQFFGPGTRLTVL.

V and J are TRBV20-1 and TRBJ1-1; no firm D call. Germline V lookup: CDR1 DFQATT, CDR2 SNEGSKA (reference sequence). CDR3 length: 11 residues. Trimming stripped 6 bases from V and 7 bases from J, with 12 bases between. The DNA of the CDR3 is TGCAGTGCGTGGTTGGCGGGTGAAGCTTTCTTT. Its translation is CSAWLAGEAFF.

This rearrangement joins TRBV19 to TRBJ2-7; D gene uncertain. V lost 3 bases and J 2 bases, leaving 8 bases between the germline ends. The CDR3 sequence is 13 residues long. Germline-derived CDR1 and CDR2 are LNHDA and SQIVND (reference sequence). The CDR3 loop reads CASSMSIAYEQYF. CDR3 in DNA: TGTGCCAGTAGTATGAGCATTGCCTACGAGCAGTACTTC.

The chain has TRBV7-6 and TRBJ2-1; 9 nucleotides line up with TRBD2. The CDR3 consists of 15 residues. V was pared by 5 bases and J by 4 bases, with 6 bases of the junction left unmatched. Germline V gives CDR1 SGHVS, CDR2 FNYEAQ. The DNA for the CDR3 is TGTGCCAGCAGCCGCAGCGGGAGGTCTTACAATGAGCAGTTCTTC. Translation gives CASSRSGRSYNEQFF.

Turning to this clone: This specimen includes other DNA sequences encoding the same CDR3. The chain couples TRBV12-3 or TRBV12-4 to TRBJ2-5; no clear D gene. The CDR3 is 11 amino acids. V was pared by 5 bases and J by 3 bases, with 4 bases between. The chain's CDR3 is CASSLKETQYF. As DNA, the CDR3 is TGTGCCAGCAGTCTGAAAGAGACCCAGTACTTC.

This rearrangement joins TRBV6-2 or TRBV6-3 to TRBJ2-7, with TRBD1 as a possible D gene (7 bases). The V gene lost 4 bases and the J gene lost 2 bases, with 18 bases spanning the gap. Germline values: CDR1 MNHEY, CDR2 SVGEGT. CDR3 length equals 16 residues. The CDR3 loop reads CASSSWPQGTPYEQYF. CDR3 DNA sequence: TGTGCCAGCAGTTCATGGCCACAGGGGACTCCCTACGAGCAGTACTTC.